This T cell receptor (beta chain) was profiled in a study of blood T cell repertoires in COVID-19 (dated by TCRdb to 2019 to 2021). With regard to the full study: The collaborator samples originated in the United States, Italy and Spain and spanned the acute and convalescent phases of COVID-19. A freely available public database, intended as a resource for researchers studying the immune response to SARS-CoV-2, is where the repertoires were released. Where available, HLA class I and class II types were obtained from metadata supplied by the sample provider rather than from assay-based typing. Sample metadata almost always included a de-identified subject ID, COVID-19 status, age in years and sex. Deeply sampled blood TCRbeta repertoires from subjects exposed to, actively infected with, or recovered from COVID-19 were included in the dataset. The material from the prospective study consisted of cDNA or gDNA derived from T cells, B-cell-depleted T cells, or PBMCs. Samples came from the ongoing ImmuneRACE study (first 160 participants) plus 1,254 subjects from 6 global collaborators.

In the prospective study, participants were about 18 to 89 years old, resided in approximately 22 geographic areas of the United States, and were enrolled through a virtual design. To assign participants to cohorts, the prospective study relied on clinical history that participants themselves reported in a screening survey and a study questionnaire. Recovered participants in ImmuneRACE Cohort 3 were defined by two consecutive negative NP/OP PCR tests, clearance by a healthcare professional, or resolution of symptoms. In the prospective study, whole blood, serum and a nasopharyngeal or oropharyngeal swab were collected from each participant by mobile phlebotomists. Prospective study participants could optionally give additional blood draws and questionnaires over an approximately 2-month period. Prospective study blood samples were shipped either frozen or at room temperature before DNA extraction.

About this clone: Its antigen has not been determined. No much larger clone exists at a distance of one base, and base qualities are not known.

The research as a whole found: The amount of clinical and demographic metadata varied by source and participant and was provided uncurated.

The germline V gene supplies CDR1 SGHVS and CDR2 FNYEAQ. The CDR3 measures 22 amino acids from cysteine to phenylalanine. Here the CDR3 DNA is all that survives: 66 bases in frame from base 1. V is pruned by 5 bases and J by 2 bases, leaving 27 bases of the junction without a gene match. TCRbeta CDR3 regions were amplified from genomic DNA using the immunoSEQ Assay, a bias-controlled multiplex PCR. In the authors' own workflow: Within the assay, amplification of reference gene primers was used to estimate how many nucleated cells each sample contained. To quantify the absolute abundance of each unique TCRbeta CDR3 rearrangement, sequence reads were collapsed and filtered. For each sample, productive Simpson clonality was calculated as the square root of Simpson's diversity index over productive rearrangements. The table comes from immuneACCESS by way of TCRdb, which keeps in-frame sequences with V and J called. Part of the clones is missing from these tables; in studies checked, under half for an unresolved V gene and the rest for unknown reasons. The V and J calls and the clone size are those of that table, but D and trimming were determined from the DNA. The sample includes about 300,000 clones, with 86% observed a single time. The ten largest clonotypes hold about 2.7% of the sample.

The rearrangement joined TRBV7-6 to TRBJ1-5; 7 middle bases align to TRBD1. The receptor comes from a woman aged 18-29 years who had recovered from COVID-19. The sample taken for sequencing was PBMCs or T cells enriched from blood (not recorded which). This receptor has the CDR3 CASSPRMFGGTDGTFGNQPQHF. The DNA sequence is given as TGTGCCAGCAGCCCAAGGATGTTCGGAGGGACAGACGGTACTTTTGGCAATCAGCCCCAGCATTTT.